A selection of T cell receptor beta chains follows, all from one sample in a study of OX40 agonist ivuxolimab in advanced cancers. Assay used: immunoSEQ multiplex PCR; TCRdb lists only in-frame clones, some missing. The table records around 84,000 clones, about 93% of them present only once. This sample comprised CD4+ or CD8+ T cells sorted from blood, obtained in a trial of the OX40 agonist ivuxolimab. The source is an adult with an advanced solid tumor such as melanoma, head and neck, liver or kidney cancer. Both conserved end residues are part of each CDR3. The order of the fields is CDR3 length, J gene, D gene, clone size, V gene, CDR3 DNA, CDR3 protein. The D gene is left open where the match is weak. Clone size appears in some rows only: once, few, many, or a class for an expanded clone.

>15|TRBJ2-2|TRBD1|NA|TRBV28
TGTGCCAGCAGACCCACAGGGGGAAGTATGTTGGAGCTGTTTTTT
CASRPTGGSMLELFF
>16|TRBJ2-7|TRBD1|NA|TRBV6-5
TGTGCCAGCAGTTACACTCGCCCGGGACAGGGAAGCGAGCAGTACTTC
CASSYTRPGQGSEQYF
>14|TRBJ1-2|TRBD1|NA|TRBV19
TGTGCCAGTAGTATAGACTTCAGGGGGCTTGGCTACACCTTC
CASSIDFRGLGYTF
>14|TRBJ1-5|NA|NA|TRBV5-6
TGTGCCAGCAGCCGAACAGGGTCCGGACAGCCCCAGCATTTT
CASSRTGSGQPQHF
>13|TRBJ2-2|NA|once|TRBV2
TGTGCCAGCACTCCCTTGCGGACCGGGGAGCTGTTTTTT
CASTPLRTGELFF
>12|TRBJ2-7|TRBD2|once|TRBV5-1
TGCGCCAGCAGGGGGGGGACGTACGAGCAGTACTTC
CASRGGTYEQYF
>13|TRBJ1-6|NA|few|TRBV6-5
TGTGCCAGCAGTTACTCTATGAATTCACCCCTCCACTTT
CASSYSMNSPLHF
>12|TRBJ2-7|TRBD2|NA|TRBV6-6
TGTGCCACAGGCGGGAGTTCCTACGAGCAGTACTTC
CATGGSSYEQYF
>14|TRBJ1-2|NA|NA|TRBV11-2
TGTGCCAGCAGCTCCACCGGGGTGAAGGGTGGCTACACCTTC
CASSSTGVKGGYTF
>13|TRBJ2-7|NA|NA|TRBV7-7
TGTGCCAGCAGCCCCCGAGAAGGCCTCGAGCAGTACTTC
CASSPREGLEQYF
>14|TRBJ1-2|TRBD1|NA|TRBV6-6
TGTGCCAGCAGTTACTCGGAGGGGGCGGTCGGCTACACCTTC
CASSYSEGAVGYTF
>15|TRBJ1-1|NA|NA|TRBV11-3
TGTGCCAGCAGCTCGGTTGGGCCTATGAACACTGAAGCTTTCTTT
CASSSVGPMNTEAFF
>13|TRBJ1-2|NA|NA|TRBV11-2
TGTGCCAGCAGCTTAGACTCCCACTATGGCTACACCTTC
CASSLDSHYGYTF
>18|TRBJ2-2|TRBD2|NA|TRBV4-3
TGCGCCAGCAGCCAAGATATAGCTAGCGGGGTGGGGACCGGGGAGCTGTTTTTT
CASSQDIASGVGTGELFF
>13|TRBJ2-7|NA|NA|TRBV6-1
TGTGCCAGCAGTGTGGATGAATGGGCAGAGCAGTACTTC
CASSVDEWAEQYF
>13|TRBJ1-2|NA|NA|TRBV5-4
TGTGCCAGCAGCTTGGTGGGAGGTGATGGCTACACCTTC
CASSLVGGDGYTF
>15|TRBJ2-5|TRBD1|NA|TRBV7-8
TGTGCCAGCAGCCTGGGGACAGGCGAACAAGAGACCCAGTACTTC
CASSLGTGEQETQYF
>16|TRBJ2-7|NA|NA|TRBV5-1
TGCGCCAGCAGCTTAAGCCTAATGATGGGGAACTACGAGCAGTACTTC
CASSLSLMMGNYEQYF
>15|TRBJ1-1|TRBD1|NA|TRBV18
TGTGCCAGCTCACCACGACAGGGGGCGGACACTGAAGCTTTCTTT
CASSPRQGADTEAFF
>17|TRBJ2-1|TRBD2|NA|TRBV27
TGTGCCAGCAGTTCCCAGGTAGCGGGGGGTCACTACAATGAGCAGTTCTTC
CASSSQVAGGHYNEQFF
>15|TRBJ2-2|NA|NA|TRBV18
TGTGCCAGCTCAATCGACAGTGGAACGGGCGGGGAGCTGTTTTTT
CASSIDSGTGGELFF
>14|TRBJ2-7|TRBD2|NA|TRBV19
TGTGCCAGTAGTATGCGGGGGGTCAACTACGAGCAGTACTTC
CASSMRGVNYEQYF
>17|TRBJ2-6|NA|NA|TRBV7-8
TGTGCCAGCAGCCTATCCTCTCCCCACTCTGGGGCCAACGTCCTGACTTTC
CASSLSSPHSGANVLTF
>14|TRBJ2-2|NA|NA|TRBV7-9
TGTGCCAGCAGCTTAACCCTCGAGACCGGGGAGCTGTTTTTT
CASSLTLETGELFF
>11|TRBJ2-5|NA|NA|TRBV20-1
TGCAGTGTCCGACAGGAAGAGACCCAGTACTTC
CSVRQEETQYF
>11|TRBJ1-2|NA|NA|TRBV28
TGTGCCAGCAGCTTAACAGGGGGCTACACCTTC
CASSLTGGYTF
>15|TRBJ2-7|NA|NA|TRBV6-1
TGTGCCAGCCTCGTCCTCAACCGATTCTCCTACGAGCAGTACTTC
CASLVLNRFSYEQYF
>15|TRBJ2-3|TRBD1|NA|TRBV18
TGTGCCAGCTCACCCGCCCAGGGGGCGCAGGATACGCAGTATTTT
CASSPAQGAQDTQYF
>15|TRBJ2-2|TRBD1|NA|TRBV10-3
TGTGCCATCAAACCGGACAGGACCACCTCCCGGGAGCTGTTTTTT
CAIKPDRTTSRELFF
>16|TRBJ2-7|NA|NA|TRBV5-1
TGCGCCAGCAGCCCATGGACGAGACAGAGCTCCTACGAGCAGTACTTC
CASSPWTRQSSYEQYF
>13|TRBJ1-2|NA|NA|TRBV28
TGTGCCAGCAGTCCACAGGGAATAGGTGGCTACACCTTC
CASSPQGIGGYTF
>19|TRBJ1-4|NA|NA|TRBV7-8
TGTGCCAGCAGCCCAGATTCGCCGACACGGGGGGTATTCGAGGAAAAACTGTTTTTT
CASSPDSPTRGVFEEKLFF
>14|TRBJ2-5|NA|NA|TRBV6-1
TGTGCCAGCTCTCTGGGGGGTCCCCCAGAGACCCAGTACTTC
CASSLGGPPETQYF
>15|TRBJ1-1|NA|NA|TRBV19
TGTGCCAGTAGTACCACCGGACGGATAAACACTGAAGCTTTCTTT
CASSTTGRINTEAFF
>14|TRBJ2-1|TRBD1|NA|TRBV11-2
TGTGCCAGCAGCTTCCGGACAGGGCCGAATGAGCAGTTCTTC
CASSFRTGPNEQFF
>14|TRBJ1-2|NA|NA|TRBV11-2
TGTGCCAGCAGCTTCGATCGGGGGGAAGGTGGCTACACCTTC
CASSFDRGEGGYTF
>15|TRBJ2-1|NA|NA|TRBV5-1
TGCGCCAGCTTCTTTGACACTAATTCCTACAATGAGCAGTTCTTC
CASFFDTNSYNEQFF
>14|TRBJ1-1|NA|NA|TRBV18
TGTGCCAGCTCCCCGGGACAATGGAACACTGAAGCTTTCTTT
CASSPGQWNTEAFF
>19|TRBJ2-1|TRBD2|NA|TRBV5-1
TGCGCCAGCAGCTTGGAGGGGGGGACTAGCGCCCTCTCCTACAATGAGCAGTTCTTC
CASSLEGGTSALSYNEQFF
>15|TRBJ1-1|TRBD1|NA|TRBV18
TGTGCCAGCTCACCTACAGGGGGTTCCCCCACTGAAGCTTTCTTT
CASSPTGGSPTEAFF
>14|TRBJ2-7|TRBD2|NA|TRBV5-1
TGCGCCAGCAGCGGGACTAGCGCTTCCTACGAGCAGTACTTC
CASSGTSASYEQYF
>12|TRBJ1-2|TRBD1|NA|TRBV2
TGTGCCACAGGACAGGGCCAACTTGGCTACACCTTC
CATGQGQLGYTF
>14|TRBJ1-1|TRBD1|NA|TRBV12-5
TGTGCTAGTGTCAATACAGGGGGGTCAACTGAAGCTTTCTTT
CASVNTGGSTEAFF
>14|TRBJ2-7|NA|NA|TRBV7-2
TGTGCCAGCAGCTTTCTCGGTGCCTCCTACGAGCAGTACTTC
CASSFLGASYEQYF
>17|TRBJ2-6|NA|NA|TRBV10-2
TGCGCCAGCAACTCTGGGGTGGGGGCCTCTGGGGCCAACGTCCTGACTTTC
CASNSGVGASGANVLTF
>17|TRBJ2-6|TRBD1|NA|TRBV27
TGTGCCAGCAGGCACCGGACAGGAAACTCTGGGGCCAACGTCCTGACTTTC
CASRHRTGNSGANVLTF
>11|TRBJ2-7|NA|NA|TRBV6-5
TGTGCCAGCCTGACGGGGCTCTGGCAGTACTTC
CASLTGLWQYF
>15|TRBJ2-7|TRBD1|NA|TRBV11-2
TGTGCCAGCAGCACTAGGACAGGGGTCGACAACGAGCAGTACTTC
CASSTRTGVDNEQYF